Below are 11 T cell receptor beta chains sequenced from a single sample in a study of PD-L1 blockade in urothelial cancer. Indicated time point: pretreatment peripheral blood. Method: immunoSEQ multiplex PCR; TCRdb's copy keeps in-frame clones and lacks some. The sample lists some 65,000 clones; about 86% were seen once. The input for sequencing was PBMCs, taken around atezolizumab (anti-PD-L1) treatment. These receptors were taken from a man between 65 and 85 years old with urothelial cancer.

The rearrangement uses TRBV19 and TRBJ2-7, with D possibly matching TRBD2 (5 bases). Trimming cost V 11 bases and J 5 bases, with 10 bases left between them. Germline V gives CDR1 LNHDA, CDR2 SQIVND (reference sequence). CDR3 length: 10 amino acids. The DNA for the CDR3 is TGTGCCTCACGGGAACACGAGCAGTACTTC. This encodes CASREHEQYF.

This clone was seen a handful of times. This rearrangement joins TRBV10-1 to TRBJ2-3, with 8 bases that match TRBD2. The CDR3 loop spans 17 amino acids. With 4 bases clipped from V and 4 bases from J, the junction kept 13 bases outside the gene matches. CDR1 and CDR2 (germline): WNHNN, SYGVQD (reference sequence). The CDR3 bases are TGCGCCAGCAGTGGGTCAGGAAAGCGGGAGTCGGCAGATACGCAGTATTTT. Its translation is CASSGSGKRESADTQYF.

This chain links TRBV18 with TRBJ2-1; TRBD1 matches at 7 bases. Unmatched junction bases numbered 11, after V lost 4 bases and J lost 2 bases. The CDR3 sequence is 17 residues long. From germline, CDR1 is KGHSH and CDR2 LQKENI. The CDR3 loop is CASSLNEGAWAYNEQFF. DNA for the CDR3: TGTGCCAGCTCACTAAACGAGGGGGCTTGGGCCTACAATGAGCAGTTCTTC.

The chain joins TRBV5-1 to TRBJ1-2; weak D call: TRBD1 (5 bases). The CDR3 sequence is 12 residues long. Germline V gene data show CDR1 as SGHRS and CDR2 as YFSETQ. With 3 bases removed from V and 8 bases from J, the gap between germline ends came to 11 bases. CDR3 sequence reads: CASSWDLGGYTF. The CDR3 DNA reads as TGCGCCAGCAGCTGGGACTTAGGAGGCTACACCTTC.

The chain uses TRBV5-1 and TRBJ1-2; 10 bases fit TRBD1. CDR1 and CDR2 from the germline V gene are SGHRS and YFSETQ. CDR3 length equals 14 residues. Unmatched junction bases numbered 1, after V lost 0 bases and J lost 5 bases. CDR3 protein: CASSLGDRGYGYTF. Here the CDR3 DNA reads TGCGCCAGCAGCTTGGGGGACAGGGGATATGGCTACACCTTC.

V is TRBV5-8 and J is TRBJ2-7; 7 bases match TRBD1. The CDR3 is 14 amino acids. V was clipped by 0 bases and J by 7 bases; unmatched bases: 7. CDR1 and CDR2 (germline): SGHTS, YDEGEE. The DNA for the CDR3 is TGTGCCAGCAGCTTGGTCGAGGGGGCGAGAGAGCAGTACTTC. Translation gives CASSLVEGAREQYF.

The chain is built from TRBV5-1 and TRBJ2-5; TRBD2 matches 8 bases. Germline CDR1 is SGHRS and CDR2 is YFSETQ. V was pared by 2 bases and J by 4 bases, with 1 base of the junction left unmatched. The CDR3 length is 13 residues. CDR3 coding DNA: TGCGCCAGCAGCTTAGGACTAGCAGAGACCCAGTACTTC. Translating it yields CASSLGLAETQYF.

In its sample, this clone was seen a few times. The rearrangement joins TRBV28 to TRBJ2-3; 11 nucleotides match TRBD1. The germline CDR1 and CDR2 sequences are MDHEN and SYDVKM. This CDR3 contains 17 residues. The V gene end was trimmed by 4 bases and the J gene end by 0 bases; junction bases not matched to a gene: 6. The CDR3: CASSSPGTGGSTDTQYF. The DNA for the CDR3 is TGTGCCAGCAGTTCCCCCGGGACAGGGGGTAGCACAGATACGCAGTATTTT.

The chain links TRBV10-2 to TRBJ2-1; 7 nucleotides line up with TRBD2. There are 13 residues in the CDR3. Germline trimming cut 10 bases from V and 1 base from J; bases unmatched to any gene: 4. Per germline, CDR1 WSHSY and CDR2 SAAADI. The CDR3 DNA is TGCGCCACCGGAGCGGGGTCCTACAATGAGCAGTTCTTC. It codes for CATGAGSYNEQFF.

The chain has TRBV6-5 and TRBJ2-1, with 8 positions matching TRBD2. CDR1 is MNHEY, CDR2 SVGAGI, per germline. Losses at the gene ends were 7 bases for V and 7 bases for J; bases not matched to a gene: 12. This CDR3 is built from 15 residues. The CDR3 protein is CASTPGGGRSNEQFF. CDR3 DNA sequence: TGTGCCAGCACCCCGGGGGGCGGGAGGTCTAATGAGCAGTTCTTC.

The table lists this clone with a count of one. V is TRBV2 and J is TRBJ2-5; 14 nucleotides line up with TRBD2. CDR3 length: 16 residues. With 7 bases clipped from V and 5 bases from J, the junction kept 9 bases outside the gene matches. In germline, CDR1 is SNHLY, CDR2 FYNNEI. For the CDR3, the DNA is TGTGCCAGCACTGGGACTAGCGGGAGACGATTGGAGACCCAGTACTTC. This translates into CASTGTSGRRLETQYF.